A single sample gave rise to the 4 T cell receptor beta chains below, sequenced in a study of blood T cells in healthy people across ages. A sample-barcoded 5' primer and a J-beta primer mix were used in a second PCR of about 7 to 11 cycles. Each CDR3 protein is one row after TCRdb ran MiXCR on the 5' RACE reads. The repertoire holds more than 750,000 distinct CDR3 sequences, with under 35% as singletons. These same records also appear under a second study, on T cells of mothers and their children.

The sequenced material came from blood. The origin of the receptors is a woman aged 40 to 50 in good health.

The chain carries TRBV7-9 and TRBJ2-1; 7 positions agree with TRBD1. The length of the CDR3 is 14 residues. V shed 6 bases, J shed 13 bases, and the junction held 15 bases outside the gene matches. The germline CDR1 and CDR2 sequences are SEHNR and FQNEAQ (reference sequence). CDR3 region: CASSSRQGTGTQFF. CDR3 nucleotide sequence: TGTGCCAGCAGTTCCCGACAGGGCACAGGGACCCAGTTCTTC.

This clonotype was seen more than once but under ten times. This chain connects TRBV27 to TRBJ2-7; D assignment may be TRBD1 or TRBD2 (5 bases each). The CDR3 runs to 14 residues. V was trimmed by 3 bases and J by 1 base, leaving 10 bases between them. Germline V gene lookup returns CDR1 MNHEY and CDR2 SMNVEV (reference sequence). CDR3 protein: CASSLGVTSYEQYF. DNA for the CDR3: TGTGCCAGCAGTTTGGGGGTAACGTCCTACGAGCAGTACTTC.

In the case of this clonotype: With a much larger clone just one base away, this may be a read error. The rearrangement joins TRBV7-9 to TRBJ1-5; D is ambiguous. The CDR3 extends over 15 amino acids. Germline CDR1 and CDR2: SEHNR and FQNEAQ (reference sequence). The CDR3 DNA sequence: TGTGCCAGCAGCTTAGCTGCAGGCCCCAATCAGCCCCAGCAGTTT. This sequence encodes CASSLAAGPNQPQQF.

The chain carries TRBV7-9 and TRBJ1-1; D not certain. Looked up from germline, CDR1 is SEHNR and CDR2 is FQNEAQ (reference sequence). V dropped 5 bases and J dropped 4 bases, with 17 bases sitting between them. The CDR3 has 15 residues. The CDR3: CASSQTGLKGTEAFF. The CDR3 bases are TGTGCCAGCAGCCAAACGGGCCTAAAGGGCACTGAAGCTTTCTTT. Drawing the rest from reference TRBV7-9 and TRBJ1-1, the complete variable domain is DTGVSQNPRHKITKRGQNVTFRCDPISEHNRLYWYRQTLGQGPEFLTYFQNEAQLEKSRLLSDRFSAERPKGSFSTLEIQRTEQGDSAMYLCASSQTGLKGTEAFFGQGTRLTVV.